This TCR beta chain is drawn from a study of immune characterization of retroperitoneal liposarcoma. This clonotype was picked up one time. The CDR3 runs to 15 residues. CDR1 is MNHNY, CDR2 SVGAGI, per germline (reference sequence). TCRdb re-called the PCR reads through MiXCR, storing one row per CDR3 protein. The repertoire includes around 11,000 distinct CDR3 sequences, around a third of them detected once, and roughly 25% sits in the top ten. The source is a male donor with retroperitoneal liposarcoma. Sequencing was done on a sample of tumor tissue. The chain links TRBV6-6 to TRBJ2-5; TRBD1 matches 9 bases. The J call is uncertain, as TRBJ2-1 better fits the DNA end. The CDR3 here is CASSYSGDRAYEQFF. In DNA, the CDR3 is TGTGCCAGCAGTTACTCGGGGGACAGGGCCTACGAGCAGTTCTTC.